Each of the 18 T cell receptor beta chains below was sequenced from the same sample in a study of response to subunit inactivated influenza vaccine. TCRdb independently ran MiXCR on the RT-PCR reads; one entry per CDR3 protein. The sample lists some 640,000 distinct CDR3 sequences; approximately 15% were seen once. The starting material was PBMCs from blood, obtained approximately 15 days before vaccination. These receptors all stem from a man aged 50 to 60 who received an inactivated influenza vaccine.

This clonotype turned up a few times. In DNA, the CDR3 is TGTGCCAGCAGCCAAGAATCCTCCTACGAGCAGTACTTC. Amino acids: CASSQESSYEQYF. The rearrangement joins TRBV3-1 to TRBJ2-7; no clear D. Looked up from germline, CDR1 is LGHDT and CDR2 is YNNKEL (reference sequence). The CDR3 extends over 13 amino acids. The ends were cut back, 0 bases at V and 0 bases at J, with 3 bases in the middle.

The chain employs TRBV7-8 and TRBJ2-7; D possibly uses TRBD1 or TRBD2 (6 bases each). This CDR3 has 15 amino acids. Germline-derived CDR1 and CDR2 are SGHVS and FQNEAQ. Trimming left V 10 bases short and J 6 bases short, with 25 bases between. For the CDR3, the DNA is TGTGCCACCACTGAGAATTCGGGGGCGGGTCGCGAGCAGTACTTC. Its translation: CATTENSGAGREQYF. Full variable domain (rest looked up from reference TRBV7-8 and TRBJ2-7): GAGVSQSPRYKVAKRGQDVALRCDPISGHVSLFWYQQALGQGPEFLTYFQNEAQLDKSGLPSDRFFAERPEGSVSTLKIQRTQQEDSAVYLCATTENSGAGREQYFGPGTRLTVT.

V and J are TRBV12-3 or TRBV12-4 and TRBJ2-1; the D gene could be TRBD1 or TRBD2 (5 bases each). This CDR3 is built from 13 residues. Trimming took 5 bases from V and 6 from J, leaving 11 bases between them. The CDR3 DNA reads as TGTGCCAGCAGTACCCGGGACGGCAATGAGCAGTTCTTC. This encodes CASSTRDGNEQFF.

This clonotype showed up just a few times. The J gene is TRBJ2-1, the V gene TRBV30; possibly TRBD1 for D (6 bases). CDR1 is GTSNPN, CDR2 SVGIG, per germline (reference sequence). The germline V and J ends were trimmed by 3 bases and 1 base, with 16 bases remaining between them. The CDR3 length is 16 residues. The CDR3 bases are TGTGCCTGGAGCGTACGGCCCAGGGGTTCCTACAATGAGCAGTTCTTC. It yields the protein CAWSVRPRGSYNEQFF.

The CDR3 DNA follows: TGTGCCAGCAGTTCTCAGACCCCCTACGAGCAGTACTTC. Residues: CASSSQTPYEQYF. V and J are TRBV28 and TRBJ2-7; D is unresolved. This CDR3 region has 13 residues. V was shortened by 4 bases and J by 2 bases, with 9 bases between the two germline ends. Germline-derived CDR1 and CDR2 are MDHEN and SYDVKM. Looking up the rest from reference TRBV28 and TRBJ2-7 gives the full variable domain: DVKVTQSSRYLVKRTGEKVFLECVQDMDHENMFWYRQDPGLGLRLIYFSYDVKMKEKGDIPEGYSVSREKKERFSLILESASTNQTSMYLCASSSQTPYEQYFGPGTRLTVT.

This chain joins TRBV9 and TRBJ2-1; TRBD1 matches 8 bases. The V gene end was trimmed by 7 bases and the J gene end by 7 bases; junction bases not matched to a gene: 7. This CDR3 contains 13 residues. The germline V gene has CDR1 SGDLS and CDR2 YYNGEE. CDR3 in amino acids: CASGLTGGNEQFF. CDR3 nucleotide sequence: TGTGCCAGCGGACTAACAGGGGGGAATGAGCAGTTCTTC.

The chain uses TRBV27 and TRBJ2-6, with 7 bases fitting TRBD1. The CDR3 covers 18 residues. With V trimmed by 4 bases and J by 2 bases, 11 bases remained unmatched. In germline, CDR1 is MNHEY, CDR2 SMNVEV (reference sequence). In nucleotides, the CDR3 is TGTGCCAGCAGTTCATACAGGGGCGAAAGAGCTGGGGCCAACGTCCTGACTTTC. Protein sequence: CASSSYRGERAGANVLTF.

This clonotype has more than one count but fewer than ten. The V call is TRBV6-2 or TRBV6-3, the J call TRBJ2-7; TRBD2 might be the D (5 bases). Per the germline V gene, CDR1 is MNHEY and CDR2 is SVGEGT. Trimming removed 1 base from V and 6 bases from J, with 22 bases in between. This CDR3 contains 17 residues. The CDR3 DNA follows: TGTGCCAGCAGTTACTTGGCGTTTTGGGAGCGACCATTCGAGCAGTACTTC. As protein: CASSYLAFWERPFEQYF.

The chain uses TRBV20-1 and TRBJ2-7; D ambiguous. Deletions cut 6 bases from V and 5 bases from J, with 8 bases between. The germline V gene encodes CDR1 DFQATT and CDR2 SNEGSKA (reference sequence). The CDR3 contains 10 residues. The CDR3 DNA reads as TGCAGTGCCATCCCAGACGAGCAGTACTTC. It codes for CSAIPDEQYF.

The chain combines TRBV13 with TRBJ2-7; D remains ambiguous. V shed 5 bases and J shed 7 bases, with 15 bases lying between them. The CDR3 spans 13 residues. From germline, CDR1 is PRHDT and CDR2 FYEKMQ (reference sequence). The CDR3, as DNA: TGTGCCAGCAGCCCGAGTCCCCTTCGGGAGCAGTACTTC. This translates into CASSPSPLREQYF.

This clonotype was observed a handful of times. The V call is TRBV27, the J call TRBJ1-1; possibly TRBD1 for D (5 bases). This CDR3 is built from 15 residues. CDR1 is MNHEY, CDR2 SMNVEV, per germline (reference sequence). Trimming took 5 bases from V and 2 from J, leaving 15 bases between them. CDR3 in amino acids: CASSQGSGLNTEAFF. Written as DNA, the CDR3 is TGTGCCAGCAGTCAGGGATCGGGGCTAAACACTGAAGCTTTCTTT.

This clonotype has a handful of counts. The V gene is TRBV5-1, the J gene TRBJ2-7; TRBD1 might be the D (5 bases). V was cut by 4 bases and J by 6 bases, with 17 bases left in between. The CDR3 runs to 14 residues. CDR1 and CDR2 from the germline V gene are SGHRS and YFSETQ. In DNA form, the CDR3 reads TGCGCCAGCAGCCCCCGGACATCCTCTGGCGAGCAGTACTTC. The encoded protein is CASSPRTSSGEQYF. The variable domain in full, with the rest retrieved from reference TRBV5-1 and TRBJ2-7, is KAGVTQTPRYLIKTRGQQVTLSCSPISGHRSVSWYQQTPGQGLQFLFEYFSETQRNKGNFPGRFSGRQFSNSRSEMNVSTLELGDSALYLCASSPRTSSGEQYFGPGTRLTVT.

This clonotype appeared a few times. The J gene is TRBJ1-1, the V gene TRBV29-1, with TRBD1 identical over 7 bases. V shed 7 bases, J shed 2 bases, and the junction held 7 bases outside the gene matches. The CDR3 loop spans 13 amino acids. Looked up from germline, CDR1 is SQVTM and CDR2 is ANQGSEA. CDR3 DNA: TGCAGCGGTACCGGGACAGCCAACACTGAAGCTTTCTTT. Amino acids: CSGTGTANTEAFF.

This clonotype appeared many times. The chain joins TRBV7-2 to TRBJ2-5; TRBD2 is a possible D gene (6 bases). The CDR3 totals 13 residues. Looked up from germline, CDR1 is SGHTA and CDR2 is FQGNSA. Trimming pared 5 bases from V and 2 bases from J, leaving 9 bases between. The CDR3 spells CASSVGTQETQYF. In nucleotides, the CDR3 is TGTGCCAGCAGCGTCGGGACTCAAGAGACCCAGTACTTC.

This clonotype was observed at least ten times. CDR3 DNA: TGTGCCAGCACCCCGTCCGGGCGCCCGGGACAGGGGAGGTACGAGCAGTACTTC. Protein product: CASTPSGRPGQGRYEQYF. The rearrangement links TRBV11-2 to TRBJ2-7; 10 nucleotides align to TRBD1. Looked up from germline, CDR1 is SGHAT and CDR2 is FQNNGV. V lost 7 bases and J lost 4; bases outside the gene matches: 19. The CDR3 contains 18 residues.

This clonotype showed up many times. V is TRBV20-1 and J is TRBJ2-3; 11 bases align to TRBD2. Germline V gives CDR1 DFQATT, CDR2 SNEGSKA (reference sequence). This CDR3 spans 16 amino acids. Trimming at V came to 2 bases and at J to 5 bases, leaving 9 bases not matched to a gene. CDR3 sequence reads: CSARPSTSGILDTQYF. The CDR3 nucleotides read TGCAGTGCTAGACCCTCGACTAGCGGGATTTTAGATACGCAGTATTTT.

The V gene is TRBV6-5, the J gene TRBJ2-5; D is unclear. This CDR3 has 16 amino acids. Germline CDR1 is MNHEY and CDR2 is SVGAGI. V lost 4 bases and J lost 1, with 16 bases in between. CDR3 region: CASSSGLSTTQETQYF. In DNA, the CDR3 is TGTGCCAGCAGTTCCGGATTAAGCACAACCCAAGAGACCCAGTACTTC.

This sequence joins TRBV7-8 and TRBJ1-2, with D possibly TRBD1 on 6 matching bases. The V end was cut by 1 base, the J end by 8 bases, with 11 bases between. Germline CDR1 reads SGHVS; CDR2 reads FQNEAQ. CDR3 length: 13 residues. CDR3 bases: TGTGCCAGCAGCTTAGGGGGGCAGGAAGGCTACACCTTC. Protein: CASSLGGQEGYTF.